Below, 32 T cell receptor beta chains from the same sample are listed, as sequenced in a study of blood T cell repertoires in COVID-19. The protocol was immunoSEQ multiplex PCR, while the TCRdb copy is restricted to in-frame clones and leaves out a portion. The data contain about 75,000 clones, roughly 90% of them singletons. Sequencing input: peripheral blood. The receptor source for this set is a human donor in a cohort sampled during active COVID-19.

The CDR3 sequence is CASSETGTSRAYNEQFF. The CDR3 DNA sequence: TGTGCCAGCAGTGAGACAGGGACTAGTCGTGCCTACAATGAGCAGTTCTTC. V gene TRBV6-1 combines with J gene TRBJ2-1; possible D gene TRBD2, 8 bases. Trimming removed 3 bases from V and 2 bases from J, with 17 bases in between. This CDR3 has 17 residues. CDR1 is MNHNS and CDR2 is SASEGT in the germline V gene.

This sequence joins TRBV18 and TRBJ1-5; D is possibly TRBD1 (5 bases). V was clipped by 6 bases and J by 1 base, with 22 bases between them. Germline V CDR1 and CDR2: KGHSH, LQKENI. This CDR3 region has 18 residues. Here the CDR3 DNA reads TGTGCCAGCTCCCACACAGGCTTGGGCTTTGGGAGCAATCAGCCCCAGCATTTT. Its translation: CASSHTGLGFGSNQPQHF.

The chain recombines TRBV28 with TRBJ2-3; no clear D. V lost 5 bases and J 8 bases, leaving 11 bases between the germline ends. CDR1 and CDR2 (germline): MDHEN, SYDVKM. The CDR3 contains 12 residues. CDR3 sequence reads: CASSITLGTQYF. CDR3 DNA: TGTGCCAGCAGTATAACCCTCGGTACGCAGTATTTT.

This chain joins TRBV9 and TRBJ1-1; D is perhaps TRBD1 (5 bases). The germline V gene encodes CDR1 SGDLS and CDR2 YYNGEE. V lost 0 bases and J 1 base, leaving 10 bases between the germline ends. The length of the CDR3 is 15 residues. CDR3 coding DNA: TGTGCCAGCAGCGTAGGGGGAACAGGGAACACTGAAGCTTTCTTT. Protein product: CASSVGGTGNTEAFF.

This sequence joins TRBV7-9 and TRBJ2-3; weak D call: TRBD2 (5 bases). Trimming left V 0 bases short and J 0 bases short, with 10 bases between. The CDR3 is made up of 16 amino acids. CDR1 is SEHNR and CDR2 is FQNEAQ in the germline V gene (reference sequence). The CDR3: CASSLARAASTDTQYF. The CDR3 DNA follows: TGTGCCAGCAGCTTAGCGAGGGCCGCTAGCACAGATACGCAGTATTTT.

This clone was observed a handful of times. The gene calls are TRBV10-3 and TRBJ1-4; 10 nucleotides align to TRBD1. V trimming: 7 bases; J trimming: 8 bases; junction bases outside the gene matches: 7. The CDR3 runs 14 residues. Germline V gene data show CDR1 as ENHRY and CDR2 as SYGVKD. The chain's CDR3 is CAITDRGREEKLFF. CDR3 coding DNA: TGTGCCATCACCGACAGGGGGCGAGAAGAAAAACTGTTTTTT.

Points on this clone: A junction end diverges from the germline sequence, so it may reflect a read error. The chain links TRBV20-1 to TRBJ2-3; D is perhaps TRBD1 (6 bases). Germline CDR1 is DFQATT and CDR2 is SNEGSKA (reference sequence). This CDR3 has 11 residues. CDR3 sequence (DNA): TGCAGTGCTAGTTCACAGGGTTCGAAGGATTTT. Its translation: CSASSQGSKDF.

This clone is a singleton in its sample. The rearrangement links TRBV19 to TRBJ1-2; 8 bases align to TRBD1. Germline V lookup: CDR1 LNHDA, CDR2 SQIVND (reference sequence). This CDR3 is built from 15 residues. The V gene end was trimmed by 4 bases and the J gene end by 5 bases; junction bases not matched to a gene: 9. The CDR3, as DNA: TGTGCCAGTAGTACCCAGGGGGCGCCTGGGTATGGCTACACCTTC. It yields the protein CASSTQGAPGYGYTF.

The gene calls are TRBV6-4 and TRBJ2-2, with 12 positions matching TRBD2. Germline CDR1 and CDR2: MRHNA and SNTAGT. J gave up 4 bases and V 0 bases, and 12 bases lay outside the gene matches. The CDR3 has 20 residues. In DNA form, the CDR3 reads TGTGCCAGCAGTGACTCGAGTCGGGCTAGCGGGGGGGCCCTCACCGGGGAGCTGTTTTTT. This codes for CASSDSSRASGGALTGELFF.

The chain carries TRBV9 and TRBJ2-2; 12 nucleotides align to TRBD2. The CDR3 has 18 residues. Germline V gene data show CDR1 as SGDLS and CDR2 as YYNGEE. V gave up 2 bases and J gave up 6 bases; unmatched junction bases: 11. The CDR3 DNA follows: TGTGCCAGCAGCGTGCTAGCGGGAGGGCCTGGTCCCCCCGGGGAGCTGTTTTTT. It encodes CASSVLAGGPGPPGELFF.

DNA of the CDR3: TGTGCCAGCACTCCTATCTCCTACGAGCAGTACTTC. Its protein product is CASTPISYEQYF. V gene TRBV2 combines with J gene TRBJ2-7; D uncertain. CDR3 size: 12 residues. V was shortened by 7 bases and J by 0 bases, with 7 bases between the two germline ends. Germline lookup yields CDR1 SNHLY and CDR2 FYNNEI.

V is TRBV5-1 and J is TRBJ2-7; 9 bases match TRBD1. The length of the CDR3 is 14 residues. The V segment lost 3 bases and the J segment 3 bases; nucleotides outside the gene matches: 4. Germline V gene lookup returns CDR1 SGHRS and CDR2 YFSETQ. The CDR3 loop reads CASSSGQGIYEQYF. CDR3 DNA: TGCGCCAGCAGCTCCGGACAGGGGATCTACGAGCAGTACTTC.

The CDR3 bases are TGTGCCAGCTCACCGACAGATAGCAATCAGCCCCAGCATTTT. Protein: CASSPTDSNQPQHF. The gene calls are TRBV18 and TRBJ1-5; possibly TRBD1 for D (5 bases). Germline loops: CDR1 KGHSH, CDR2 LQKENI. This CDR3 is 14 amino acids long. V lost 3 bases to trimming and J lost 0 bases, with 6 bases between them.

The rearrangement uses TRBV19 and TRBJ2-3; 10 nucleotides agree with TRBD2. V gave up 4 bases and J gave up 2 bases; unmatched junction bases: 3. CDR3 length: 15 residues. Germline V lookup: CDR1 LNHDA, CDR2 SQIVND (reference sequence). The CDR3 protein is CASSSLAGATDTQYF. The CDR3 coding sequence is TGTGCCAGTAGTAGTCTAGCGGGAGCCACAGATACGCAGTATTTT. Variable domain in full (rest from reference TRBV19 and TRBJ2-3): DGGITQSPKYLFRKEGQNVTLSCEQNLNHDAMYWYRQDPGQGLRLIYYSQIVNDFQKGDIAEGYSVSREKKESFPLTVTSAQKNPTAFYLCASSSLAGATDTQYFGPGTRLTVL.

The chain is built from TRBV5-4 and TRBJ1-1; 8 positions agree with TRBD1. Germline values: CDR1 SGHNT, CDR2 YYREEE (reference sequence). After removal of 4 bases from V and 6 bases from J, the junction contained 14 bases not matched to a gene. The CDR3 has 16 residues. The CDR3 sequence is CASSPRGQATRPEAFF. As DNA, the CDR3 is TGTGCCAGCAGCCCAAGGGGACAGGCAACGAGACCTGAAGCTTTCTTT.

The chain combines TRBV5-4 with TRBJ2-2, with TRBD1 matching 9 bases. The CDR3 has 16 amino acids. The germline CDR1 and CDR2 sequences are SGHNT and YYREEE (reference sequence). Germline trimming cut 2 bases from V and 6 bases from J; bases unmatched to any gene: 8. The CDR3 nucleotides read TGTGCCAGCAGCTTACCAACAGGGGGCGGTTCCGGGGAGCTGTTTTTT. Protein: CASSLPTGGGSGELFF. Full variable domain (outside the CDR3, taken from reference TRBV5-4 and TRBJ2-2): ETGVTQSPTHLIKTRGQQVTLRCSSQSGHNTVSWYQQALGQGPQFIFQYYREEENGRGNFPPRFSGLQFPNYSSELNVNALELDDSALYLCASSLPTGGGSGELFFGEGSRLTVL.

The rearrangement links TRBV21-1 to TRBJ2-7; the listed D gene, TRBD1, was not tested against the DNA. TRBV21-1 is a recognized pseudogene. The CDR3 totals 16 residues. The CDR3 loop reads CASSIDPQGTVYEQYF. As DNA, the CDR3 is TGTGCCAGCAGCATAGATCCACAGGGGACGGTCTACGAGCAGTACTTC.

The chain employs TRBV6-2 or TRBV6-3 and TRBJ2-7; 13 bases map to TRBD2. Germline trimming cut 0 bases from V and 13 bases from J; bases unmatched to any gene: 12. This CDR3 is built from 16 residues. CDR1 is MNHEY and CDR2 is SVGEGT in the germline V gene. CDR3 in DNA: TGTGCCAGCAGTTACTCACTAGCGGGAGGGAGCCCACAACGCTACTTC. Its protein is CASSYSLAGGSPQRYF.

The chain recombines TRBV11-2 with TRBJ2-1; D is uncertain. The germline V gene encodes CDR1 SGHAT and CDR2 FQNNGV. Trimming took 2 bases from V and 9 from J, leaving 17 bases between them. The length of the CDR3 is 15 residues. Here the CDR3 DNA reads TGTGCCAGCAGCTTACAGGCCAGCCCTCCAGGTGAGCAGTTCTTC. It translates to CASSLQASPPGEQFF. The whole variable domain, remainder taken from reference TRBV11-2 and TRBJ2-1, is EAGVAQSPRYKIIEKRQSVAFWCNPISGHATLYWYQQILGQGPKLLIQFQNNGVVDDSQLPKDRFSAERLKGVDSTLKIQPAKLEDSAVYLCASSLQASPPGEQFFGPGTRLTVL.

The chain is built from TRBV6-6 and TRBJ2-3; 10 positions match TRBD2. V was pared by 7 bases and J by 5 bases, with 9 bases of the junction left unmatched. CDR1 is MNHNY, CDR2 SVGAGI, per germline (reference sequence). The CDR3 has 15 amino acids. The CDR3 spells CASKASGSMVDTQYF. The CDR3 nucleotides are TGTGCCAGCAAAGCTAGCGGGAGCATGGTAGATACGCAGTATTTT.

The DNA of the CDR3 is TGTGCCAGCAGCTCTAGACAGGGGGCTGAGCAGCCCCAGCATTTT. Its protein is CASSSRQGAEQPQHF. The rearrangement joins TRBV5-6 to TRBJ1-5; 10 bases line up with TRBD1. This CDR3 contains 15 residues. Germline CDR1 reads SGHDT; CDR2 reads YYEEEE. V lost 3 bases, J lost 7 bases, and 7 bases stayed unmatched.

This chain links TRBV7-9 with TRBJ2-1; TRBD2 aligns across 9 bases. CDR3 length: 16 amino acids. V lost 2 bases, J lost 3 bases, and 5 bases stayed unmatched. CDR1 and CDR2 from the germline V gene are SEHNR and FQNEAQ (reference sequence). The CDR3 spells CASSLTTSGHYNEQFF. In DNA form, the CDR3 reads TGTGCCAGCAGCTTAACTACTAGCGGGCACTACAATGAGCAGTTCTTC.

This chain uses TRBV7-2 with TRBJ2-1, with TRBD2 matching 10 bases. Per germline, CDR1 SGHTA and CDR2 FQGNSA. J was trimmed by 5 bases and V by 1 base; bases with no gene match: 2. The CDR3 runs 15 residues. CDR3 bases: TGTGCCAGCAGCTTAGAACTAGCGGGGAACAATGAGCAGTTCTTC. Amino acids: CASSLELAGNNEQFF. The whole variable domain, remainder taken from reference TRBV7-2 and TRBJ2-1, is GAGVSQSPSNKVTEKGKDVELRCDPISGHTALYWYRQSLGQGLEFLIYFQGNSAPDKSGLPSDRFSAERTGGSVSTLTIQRTQQEDSAVYLCASSLELAGNNEQFFGPGTRLTVL.

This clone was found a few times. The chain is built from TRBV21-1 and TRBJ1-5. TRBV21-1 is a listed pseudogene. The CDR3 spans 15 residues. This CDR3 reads CASIPGLPSNQPQHF. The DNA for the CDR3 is TGTGCCAGCATCCCGGGACTACCTAGCAATCAGCCCCAGCATTTT.

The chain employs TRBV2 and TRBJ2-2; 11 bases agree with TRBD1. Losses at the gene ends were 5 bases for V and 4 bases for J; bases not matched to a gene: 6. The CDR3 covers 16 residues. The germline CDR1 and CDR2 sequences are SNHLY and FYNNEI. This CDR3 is CASSTPDRGLTGELFF. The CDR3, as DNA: TGTGCCAGCAGTACTCCGGACAGGGGGCTCACCGGGGAGCTGTTTTTT. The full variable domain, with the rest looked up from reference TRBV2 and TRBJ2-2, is EPEVTQTPSHQVTQMGQEVILRCVPISNHLYFYWYRQILGQKVEFLVSFYNNEISEKSEIFDDQFSVERPDGSNFTLKIRSTKLEDSAMYFCASSTPDRGLTGELFFGEGSRLTVL.

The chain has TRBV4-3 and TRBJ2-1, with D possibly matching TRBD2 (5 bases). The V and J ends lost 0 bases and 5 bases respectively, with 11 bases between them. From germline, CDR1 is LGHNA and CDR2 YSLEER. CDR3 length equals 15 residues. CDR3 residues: CASSQELSGDNEQFF. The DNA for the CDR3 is TGCGCCAGCAGCCAAGAATTAAGCGGAGACAATGAGCAGTTCTTC.

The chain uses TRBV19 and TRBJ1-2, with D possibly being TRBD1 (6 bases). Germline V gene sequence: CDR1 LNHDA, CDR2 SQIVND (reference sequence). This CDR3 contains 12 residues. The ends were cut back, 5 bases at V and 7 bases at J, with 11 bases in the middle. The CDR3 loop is CASSLTGFGYTF. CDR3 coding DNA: TGTGCCAGTAGTTTAACAGGGTTTGGCTACACCTTC.

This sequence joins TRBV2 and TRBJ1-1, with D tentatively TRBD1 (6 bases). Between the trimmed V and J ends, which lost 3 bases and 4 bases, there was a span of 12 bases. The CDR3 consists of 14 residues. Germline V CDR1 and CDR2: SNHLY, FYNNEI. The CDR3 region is CASSDRGGGTEAFF. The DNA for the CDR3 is TGTGCCAGCAGTGACAGGGGTGGGGGCACTGAAGCTTTCTTT. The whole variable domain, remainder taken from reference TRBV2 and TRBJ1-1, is EPEVTQTPSHQVTQMGQEVILRCVPISNHLYFYWYRQILGQKVEFLVSFYNNEISEKSEIFDDQFSVERPDGSNFTLKIRSTKLEDSAMYFCASSDRGGGTEAFFGQGTRLTVV.

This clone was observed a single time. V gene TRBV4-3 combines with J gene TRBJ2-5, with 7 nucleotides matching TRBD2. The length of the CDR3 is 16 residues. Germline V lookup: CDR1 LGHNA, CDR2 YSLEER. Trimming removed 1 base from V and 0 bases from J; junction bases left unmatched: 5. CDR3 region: CASSQVISGHQETQYF. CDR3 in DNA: TGCGCCAGCAGCCAAGTTATTAGCGGGCACCAAGAGACCCAGTACTTC.

This chain's CDR3 is CASSRSRVMGTDTQYF. Here the CDR3 DNA reads TGTGCCAGCAGTCGCAGCAGGGTGATGGGCACAGATACGCAGTATTTT. The chain uses TRBV7-9 and TRBJ2-3; D might be TRBD1 (5 bases). Germline CDR1 and CDR2: SEHNR and FQNEAQ (reference sequence). V shed 6 bases and J shed 1 base, with 17 bases lying between them. This CDR3 has 16 residues.

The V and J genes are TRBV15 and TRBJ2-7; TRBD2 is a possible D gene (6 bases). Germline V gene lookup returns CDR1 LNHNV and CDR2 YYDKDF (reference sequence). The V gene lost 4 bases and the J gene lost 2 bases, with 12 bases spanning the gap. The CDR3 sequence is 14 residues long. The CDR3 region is CATSMGEATYEQYF. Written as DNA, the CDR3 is TGTGCCACCAGCATGGGGGAGGCCACCTACGAGCAGTACTTC.

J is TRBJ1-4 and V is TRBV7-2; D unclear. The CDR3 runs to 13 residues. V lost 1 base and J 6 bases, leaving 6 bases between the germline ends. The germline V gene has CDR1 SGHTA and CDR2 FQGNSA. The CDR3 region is CASSLVADEKLFF. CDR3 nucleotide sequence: TGTGCCAGCAGCTTAGTGGCGGATGAAAAACTGTTTTTT.